Shown below are 18 T cell receptor beta chains from a single sample sequenced in a study of T cell responses to AZD1222 COVID-19 vaccine. Sequenced by immunoSEQ multiplex PCR; TCRdb stores in-frame clones only, minus some. In the table there are some 180,000 clones, 80% to 95% of which are singletons. The material sequenced was peripheral blood, taken on day 0 of AZD1222 vaccination. Every receptor here comes from an adult in good health.

This chain links TRBV7-9 with TRBJ2-7; 10 nucleotides align to TRBD1. The CDR3 spans 13 residues. With V trimmed by 10 bases and J by 7 bases, 10 bases remained unmatched. Germline assignment: CDR1 SEHNR and CDR2 FQNEAQ (reference sequence). Written as DNA, the CDR3 is TGTGCCATAATCGACAGGGGGCAATCGGAGCAGTACTTC. Its protein is CAIIDRGQSEQYF. Full variable domain (remainder filled in from reference TRBV7-9 and TRBJ2-7): DTGVSQNPRHKITKRGQNVTFRCDPISEHNRLYWYRQTLGQGPEFLTYFQNEAQLEKSRLLSDRFSAERPKGSFSTLEIQRTEQGDSAMYLCAIIDRGQSEQYFGPGTRLTVT.

V gene TRBV7-2 combines with J gene TRBJ1-1; the D gene is possibly TRBD1 (5 bases). Between the trimmed V and J ends, which lost 5 bases and 3 bases, there was a span of 13 bases. In germline, CDR1 is SGHTA, CDR2 FQGNSA. The CDR3 covers 14 residues. CDR3 amino acids: CASSRQGGDTEAFF. CDR3 nucleotide sequence: TGTGCCAGCAGCCGTCAGGGTGGGGACACTGAAGCTTTCTTT.

In regard to this clone: Germline is not matched at one junction end, which may reflect a read error. The rearrangement uses TRBV12-3 or TRBV12-4 and TRBJ1-2; 7 nucleotides line up with TRBD1. The CDR3 totals 13 residues. For the CDR3, the DNA is TGTGCCAGCAGTCCCCAGAGACAGGGACCCGCTCCCTTC. Translating it yields CASSPQRQGPAPF.

V is TRBV7-3 and J is TRBJ1-1, with 10 positions matching TRBD1. With 1 base clipped from V and 4 bases from J, the junction kept 6 bases outside the gene matches. This CDR3 is built from 16 residues. Germline V gives CDR1 SGHTA, CDR2 FQGTGA. Here the CDR3 reads CASSLNSGQGSTEAFF. For the CDR3, the DNA is TGTGCCAGCAGCTTAAATTCGGGACAGGGGAGCACTGAAGCTTTCTTT.

The chain is built from TRBV27 and TRBJ2-5; 7 bases line up with TRBD2. V dropped 5 bases and J dropped 5; count of bases not matched to a gene: 14. The germline V gene has CDR1 MNHEY and CDR2 SMNVEV (reference sequence). This CDR3 spans 16 amino acids. Here the CDR3 DNA reads TGTGCCAGCAGTCCCAATCGGATGGGGGGGATTGAGACCCAGTACTTC. It encodes CASSPNRMGGIETQYF.

The gene calls are TRBV19 and TRBJ1-6, with 7 bases that match TRBD1. This CDR3 region has 15 residues. V lost 6 bases, J lost 7 bases, and 9 bases stayed unmatched. Germline values: CDR1 LNHDA, CDR2 SQIVND (reference sequence). Written as DNA, the CDR3 is TGTGCCAGTAGCCCAGGGGACAGAGTAAATTCACCCCTCCACTTT. Protein sequence: CASSPGDRVNSPLHF.

The chain has TRBV19 and TRBJ1-5, with D possibly being TRBD1 (5 bases). The CDR3 consists of 14 residues. The V gene lost 1 base and the J gene lost 7 bases, with 11 bases spanning the gap. Germline loops: CDR1 LNHDA, CDR2 SQIVND (reference sequence). CDR3 loop: CASSIGGSEQPQHF. In DNA, the CDR3 is TGTGCCAGTAGTATAGGGGGCTCCGAACAGCCCCAGCATTTT.

V gene TRBV12-3 or TRBV12-4 combines with J gene TRBJ1-1; TRBD1 matches 7 bases. The V segment lost 6 bases and the J segment 10 bases; nucleotides outside the gene matches: 11. The CDR3 is 13 amino acids. This chain's CDR3 is CASRGTAVSGAFF. In nucleotides, the CDR3 is TGTGCCAGCAGAGGGACAGCCGTCTCGGGAGCTTTCTTT.

J is TRBJ1-3 and V is TRBV7-9, with a weak D call TRBD1 (5 bases). The CDR3 is made up of 15 amino acids. V was clipped by 7 bases and J by 2 bases, with 15 bases between them. Per germline, CDR1 SEHNR and CDR2 FQNEAQ (reference sequence). CDR3 region: CASTFQGIAGNTIYF. The CDR3 nucleotides are TGTGCCAGCACATTTCAGGGAATAGCTGGAAACACCATATATTTT.

This clone was picked up a small number of times. In nucleotides, the CDR3 is TGTGCCAGCGAAAGGACAGCATATAATTCACCCCTCCACTTT. This encodes CASERTAYNSPLHF. The V gene is TRBV6-5, the J gene TRBJ1-6; tentative D call: TRBD1 (6 bases). Trimming cost V 8 bases and J 4 bases, with 12 bases left between them. This CDR3 is built from 14 residues. Germline-derived CDR1 and CDR2 are MNHEY and SVGAGI.

The rearrangement joins TRBV7-2 to TRBJ1-1; weak D call: TRBD1 (5 bases). Trimming pared 4 bases from V and 1 base from J, leaving 16 bases between. CDR1 SGHTA and CDR2 FQGNSA come from the germline V gene. This CDR3 is built from 16 residues. For the CDR3, the DNA is TGTGCCAGCAGCTCTTCCGAGGGCAGGGAGAACACTGAAGCTTTCTTT. Amino acid sequence: CASSSSEGRENTEAFF.

V gene TRBV6-5 combines with J gene TRBJ1-2, with D perhaps TRBD1 (5 bases). V lost 7 bases, J lost 4 bases, and 16 bases lay in between. The CDR3 loop spans 14 amino acids. From germline, CDR1 is MNHEY and CDR2 SVGAGI. CDR3 in DNA: TGTGCCAGCAATTTGCGGGACTCGCTCTATGGCTACACCTTC. Amino acids: CASNLRDSLYGYTF.

The chain links TRBV7-2 to TRBJ2-4; the match to TRBD2 covers 10 bases. Germline CDR1 is SGHTA and CDR2 is FQGNSA. The CDR3 contains 17 residues. V shed 5 bases, J shed 0 bases, and the junction held 7 bases outside the gene matches. The CDR3 bases are TGTGCCAGCAGCCCCTGGAGCGGGGGGGTAGCCAAAAACATTCAGTACTTC. Its translation: CASSPWSGGVAKNIQYF.

The CDR3 DNA sequence: TGTGCCAGCAGCTCCCCCCAGACAGCGAACACTGAAGCTTTCTTT. It translates to CASSSPQTANTEAFF. The chain couples TRBV11-2 to TRBJ1-1; D possibly corresponds to TRBD1 (5 bases). Germline-derived CDR1 and CDR2 are SGHAT and FQNNGV. Trimming took off 4 bases at V and 1 base at J, with 13 bases between the two ends. The CDR3 has 15 amino acids.

Regarding this clone: Other DNA variants within this sample encode the same CDR3. This chain links TRBV2 with TRBJ1-5; weak D call: TRBD1 (5 bases). The CDR3 has 14 residues. Trimming pared 3 bases from V and 2 bases from J, leaving 8 bases between. Germline V gene lookup returns CDR1 SNHLY and CDR2 FYNNEI. CDR3 loop: CASSDRVGNQPQHF. Here the CDR3 DNA reads TGTGCCAGCAGTGACAGGGTAGGCAATCAGCCCCAGCATTTT.

The CDR3 sequence is CASNTSGGPYNEQFF. For the CDR3, the DNA is TGTGCCAGCAATACTAGCGGGGGCCCCTACAATGAGCAGTTCTTC. The V and J genes are TRBV21-1 and TRBJ2-1; the tabulated D call, TRBD2, remains unverified against the DNA. TRBV21-1 constitutes a pseudogene. This CDR3 comprises 15 residues.

This clone was counted a single time. The V and J genes are TRBV5-4 and TRBJ2-2; D uncertain. The CDR3 is 11 amino acids. Germline CDR1 reads SGHNT; CDR2 reads YYREEE (reference sequence). Trimming took 9 bases from V and 5 from J, leaving 8 bases between them. Here the CDR3 reads CANQETGELFF. CDR3 coding DNA: TGTGCCAACCAAGAAACCGGGGAGCTGTTTTTT.

This chain joins TRBV6-5 and TRBJ1-4, with D uncertain. Trimming took off 6 bases at V and 7 bases at J, with 18 bases between the two ends. This CDR3 comprises 15 residues. Germline values: CDR1 MNHEY, CDR2 SVGAGI. CDR3 DNA sequence: TGTGCCAGCAGCCCGACTGGAGGTTCAGGTGAAAAACTGTTTTTT. Translation gives CASSPTGGSGEKLFF.